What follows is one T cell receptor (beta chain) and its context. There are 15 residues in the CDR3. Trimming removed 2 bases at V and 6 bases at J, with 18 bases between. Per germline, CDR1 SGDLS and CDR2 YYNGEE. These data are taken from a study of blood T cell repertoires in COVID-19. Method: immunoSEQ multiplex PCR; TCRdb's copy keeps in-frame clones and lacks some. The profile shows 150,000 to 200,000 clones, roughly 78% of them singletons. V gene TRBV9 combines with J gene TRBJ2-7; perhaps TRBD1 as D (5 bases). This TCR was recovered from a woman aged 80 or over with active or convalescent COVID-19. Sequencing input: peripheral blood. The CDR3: CASSVLRTRVAEQYF. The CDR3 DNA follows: TGTGCCAGCAGCGTTTTGAGGACAAGGGTGGCCGAGCAGTACTTC.